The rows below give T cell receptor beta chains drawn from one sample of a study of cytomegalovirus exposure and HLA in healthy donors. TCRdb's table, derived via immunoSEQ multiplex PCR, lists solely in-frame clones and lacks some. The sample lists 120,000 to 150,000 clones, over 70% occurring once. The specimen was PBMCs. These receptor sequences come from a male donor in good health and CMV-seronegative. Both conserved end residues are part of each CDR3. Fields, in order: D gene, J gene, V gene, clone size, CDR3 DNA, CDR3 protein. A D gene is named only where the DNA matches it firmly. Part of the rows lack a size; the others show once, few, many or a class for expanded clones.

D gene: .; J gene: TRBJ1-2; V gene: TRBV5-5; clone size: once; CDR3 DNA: TGTGCCAGCAGCTTGGACCCAGGCGGAGGCTATGGCTACACCTTC; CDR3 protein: CASSLDPGGGYGYTF
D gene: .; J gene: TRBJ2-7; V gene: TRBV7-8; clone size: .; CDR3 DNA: TGTGCCAGCAGCTTAGCCACAGACAGCTCCTACGAGCAGTACTTC; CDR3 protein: CASSLATDSSYEQYF
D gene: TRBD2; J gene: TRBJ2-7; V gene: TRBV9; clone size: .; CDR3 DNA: TGTGCCAGCAGCGTGGGACTAGCTTACGAGCAGTACTTC; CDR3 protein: CASSVGLAYEQYF
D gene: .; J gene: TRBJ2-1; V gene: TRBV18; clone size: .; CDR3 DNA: TGTGCCAGCTCACTTAATTATGAGCAGTTCTTC; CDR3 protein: CASSLNYEQFF
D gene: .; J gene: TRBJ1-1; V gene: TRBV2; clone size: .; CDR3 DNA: TGTGCCACAGACTCGCGGCGTGAAGCTTTCTTT; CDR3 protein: CATDSRREAFF
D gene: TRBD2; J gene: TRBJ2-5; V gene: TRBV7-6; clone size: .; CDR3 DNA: TGTGCCAGCAGCTTACCGAGCGGGGGGGCCGTTGAGACCCAGTACTTC; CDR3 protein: CASSLPSGGAVETQYF
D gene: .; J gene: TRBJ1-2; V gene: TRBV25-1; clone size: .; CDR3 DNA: TGTGCCAGCAGTGGTCAGGGCGCGATGAGCTACACCTTC; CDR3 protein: CASSGQGAMSYTF
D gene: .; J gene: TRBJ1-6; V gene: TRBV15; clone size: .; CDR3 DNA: TGTGCCACCAGCAGAGTGAGCTCACCCCTCCACTTT; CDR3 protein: CATSRVSSPLHF
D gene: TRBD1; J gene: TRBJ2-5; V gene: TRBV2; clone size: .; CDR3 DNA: TGTGCCAGCAGTTTAGGGACAGCCACCCAGTACTTC; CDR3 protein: CASSLGTATQYF
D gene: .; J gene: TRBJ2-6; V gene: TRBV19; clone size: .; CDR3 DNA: TGTGCCAGTAGTAGAACTCGGTTCTCTGGGGCCAACGTCCTGACTTTC; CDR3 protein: CASSRTRFSGANVLTF
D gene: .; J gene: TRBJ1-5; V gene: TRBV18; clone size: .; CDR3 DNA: TGTGCCAGCTCACCCGACAACCTAAATCAGCCCCAGCATTTT; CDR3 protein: CASSPDNLNQPQHF
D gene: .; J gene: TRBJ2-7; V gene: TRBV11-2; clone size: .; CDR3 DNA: TGTGCCAGCAGCCCAAGGGATCCGACAGAGTACGAGCAGTACTTC; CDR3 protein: CASSPRDPTEYEQYF
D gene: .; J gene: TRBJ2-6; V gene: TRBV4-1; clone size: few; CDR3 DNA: TGCGCCAGCAGCCAAGCCGACAGTCCCAACGTCCTGACTTTC; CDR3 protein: CASSQADSPNVLTF
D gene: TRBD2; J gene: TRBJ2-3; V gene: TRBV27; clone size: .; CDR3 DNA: TGTGCCAGTCAGCGGGGAACTAGCACAGATACGCAGTATTTT; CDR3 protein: CASQRGTSTDTQYF
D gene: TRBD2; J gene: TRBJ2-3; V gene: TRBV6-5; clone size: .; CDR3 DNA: TGTGCCAGCAGTTACGCGGGGGAAACAGATACGCAGTATTTT; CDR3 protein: CASSYAGETDTQYF
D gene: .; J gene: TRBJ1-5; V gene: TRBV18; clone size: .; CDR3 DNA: TGTGCCAGCTCACCAGACAACACGGTAACTTATAGCAATCAGCCCCAGCATTTT; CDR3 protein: CASSPDNTVTYSNQPQHF
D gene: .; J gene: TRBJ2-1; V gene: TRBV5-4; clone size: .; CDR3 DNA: TGTGCCAGCAGCTGGCCCGCGCTAGCTGGCAATGAGCAGTTCTTC; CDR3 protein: CASSWPALAGNEQFF
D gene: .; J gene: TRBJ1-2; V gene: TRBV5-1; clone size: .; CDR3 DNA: TGCGCCAGCAGCTTGGCTCTCGGACAGCACTATGGCTACACCTTC; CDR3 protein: CASSLALGQHYGYTF
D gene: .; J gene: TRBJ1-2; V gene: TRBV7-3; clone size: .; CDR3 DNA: TGTGCCAGCAGCTTAAGGCAGGGTGGGAACTATGGCTACACCTTC; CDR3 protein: CASSLRQGGNYGYTF
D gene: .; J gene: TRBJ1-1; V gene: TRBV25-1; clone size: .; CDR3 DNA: TGTGCCAGCAGTGCTCAGGGTTTAGGTGGTTTCTTT; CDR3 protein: CASSAQGLGGFF
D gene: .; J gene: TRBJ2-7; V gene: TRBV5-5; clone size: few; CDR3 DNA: TGTGCCAGCAGCTTAGTCGGAGACAGCTCCTACGAGCAGTACTTC; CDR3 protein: CASSLVGDSSYEQYF
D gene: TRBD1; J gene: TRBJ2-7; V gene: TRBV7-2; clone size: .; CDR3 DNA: TGTGCCAGCAGCTTAGAAGACAGGGAAACCTACGAGCAGTACTTC; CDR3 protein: CASSLEDRETYEQYF
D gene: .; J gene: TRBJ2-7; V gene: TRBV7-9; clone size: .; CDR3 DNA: TGTGCCAGCAGCTTAGTGGCAGGGATTCCTTCCGAGCAGTACTTC; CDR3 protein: CASSLVAGIPSEQYF
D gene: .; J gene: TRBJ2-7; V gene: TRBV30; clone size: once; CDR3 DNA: TGTGCCGGGGGCGGCCGGGGCGTTTTAATCGAGCAGTACTTC; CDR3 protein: CAGGGRGVLIEQYF
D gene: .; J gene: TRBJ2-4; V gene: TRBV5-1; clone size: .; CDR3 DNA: TGCGCCAGCAGCTCCCCCCGGGGAGAATCAGCCAAAAACATTCAGTACTTC; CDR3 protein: CASSSPRGESAKNIQYF
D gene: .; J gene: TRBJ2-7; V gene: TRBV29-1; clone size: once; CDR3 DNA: TGCAGCGTTAGGACAGAACTTGCTTACGAGCAGTACTTC; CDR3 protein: CSVRTELAYEQYF
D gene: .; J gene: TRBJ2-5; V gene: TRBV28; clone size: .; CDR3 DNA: TGTGCCAGCAGTTCTATATCGGAGACCCAGTACTTC; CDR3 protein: CASSSISETQYF
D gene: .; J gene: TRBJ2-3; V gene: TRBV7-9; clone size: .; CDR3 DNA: TGTGCCAGCAGCTTAAGGAGTAGCACAGATACGCAGTATTTT; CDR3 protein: CASSLRSSTDTQYF
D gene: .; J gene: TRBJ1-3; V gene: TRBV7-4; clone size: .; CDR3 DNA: TGTGCCAGTGGGGGGGCGGAACTCTCTGGAAGCACCATATATTTT; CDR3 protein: CASGGAELSGSTIYF
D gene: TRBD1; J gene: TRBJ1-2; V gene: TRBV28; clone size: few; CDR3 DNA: TGTGCCAGCAGTTTAGGGGGGACAGCGCCTAGGTCCGGTAGCTACACCTTC; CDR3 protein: CASSLGGTAPRSGSYTF
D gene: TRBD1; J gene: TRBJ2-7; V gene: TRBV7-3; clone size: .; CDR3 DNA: TGCGCCAGCAGCTCTACAGGGGACCCGGACGAGCAGTACTTC; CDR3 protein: CASSSTGDPDEQYF
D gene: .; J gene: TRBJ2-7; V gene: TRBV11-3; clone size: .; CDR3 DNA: TGTGCCAGCAGCTTAGGCGGCAGCTCCTACGAGCAGTACTTC; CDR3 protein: CASSLGGSSYEQYF
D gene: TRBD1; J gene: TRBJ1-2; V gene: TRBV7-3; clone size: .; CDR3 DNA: TGTGCCAGCAGCGGCGGACAGGGGGAAGGCTACACCTTC; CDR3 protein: CASSGGQGEGYTF
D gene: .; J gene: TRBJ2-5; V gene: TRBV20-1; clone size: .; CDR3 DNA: TGCAGCGCTACAACCCAGTACTTC; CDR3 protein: CSATTQYF
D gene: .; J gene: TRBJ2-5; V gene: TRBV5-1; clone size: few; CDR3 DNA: TGCGCCAGCAGCTTGAGTAGGACAGCTCAAGAGACCCAGTACTTC; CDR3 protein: CASSLSRTAQETQYF
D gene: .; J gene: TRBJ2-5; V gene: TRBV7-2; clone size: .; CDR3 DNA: TGTGCCAGCAGCCGACTGGATGCCACTCACCAAGAGACCCAGTACTTC; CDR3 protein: CASSRLDATHQETQYF
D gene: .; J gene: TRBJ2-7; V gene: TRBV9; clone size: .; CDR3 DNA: TGTGCCACCCCGAACAGCGTAAAGCCAGGGCCATTCTCCTACGAGCAGTACTTC; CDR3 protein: CATPNSVKPGPFSYEQYF
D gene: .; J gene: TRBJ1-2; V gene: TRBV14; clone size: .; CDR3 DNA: TGTGCCAGCAGCCAGACAGAAAATGGCTACACCTTC; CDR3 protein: CASSQTENGYTF
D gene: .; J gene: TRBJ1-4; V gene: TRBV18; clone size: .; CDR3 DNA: TGTGCCAGCCCCGCGGTGAATGAAAAACTGTTTTTT; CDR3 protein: CASPAVNEKLFF
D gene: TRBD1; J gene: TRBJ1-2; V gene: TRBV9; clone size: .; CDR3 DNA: TGTGCCAGCAGCGTAGGACAGGGGGCAAACTATGGCTACACCTTC; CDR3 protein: CASSVGQGANYGYTF
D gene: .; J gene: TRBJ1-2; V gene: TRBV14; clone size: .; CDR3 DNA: TGTGCCAGCAGCCAAGAGGAGTTCTATGGCTACACCTTC; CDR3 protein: CASSQEEFYGYTF
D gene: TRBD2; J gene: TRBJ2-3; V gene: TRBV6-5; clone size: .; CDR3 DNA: TGTGCCAGCAGCTTGGACCGGGGAAAGCGGGGTACGCAGTATTTT; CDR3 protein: CASSLDRGKRGTQYF
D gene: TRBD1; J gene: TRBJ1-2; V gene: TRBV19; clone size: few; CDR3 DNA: TGTGCCAGTAGCGTACCGGGACAGCCTTTTGGCTACACCTTC; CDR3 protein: CASSVPGQPFGYTF
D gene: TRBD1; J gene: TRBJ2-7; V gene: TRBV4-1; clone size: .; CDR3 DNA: TGCGCCAGCAGCCGGGACAGGGGAACCTACGAGCAGTACTTC; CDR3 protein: CASSRDRGTYEQYF
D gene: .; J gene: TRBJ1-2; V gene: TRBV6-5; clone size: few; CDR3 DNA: TGTGCCAGCAGAAATGGGGGGGCTAACTATGGCTACACCTTC; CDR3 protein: CASRNGGANYGYTF
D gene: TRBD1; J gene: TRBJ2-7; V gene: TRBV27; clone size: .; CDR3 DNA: TGTGCCAGCATCAGATCGGGACAGGGGTTGTACGAGCAGTACTTC; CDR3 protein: CASIRSGQGLYEQYF
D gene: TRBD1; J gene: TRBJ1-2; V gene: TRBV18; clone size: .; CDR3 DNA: TGTGCCAGCTCAGGAAATCAGGGCGCCGGGACAGGGATCACCTTC; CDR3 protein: CASSGNQGAGTGITF
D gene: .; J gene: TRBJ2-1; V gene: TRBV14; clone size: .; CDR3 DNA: TGTGCCAGCAGCCCGCGGACAAGCAATGAGCAGTTCTTC; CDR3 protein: CASSPRTSNEQFF